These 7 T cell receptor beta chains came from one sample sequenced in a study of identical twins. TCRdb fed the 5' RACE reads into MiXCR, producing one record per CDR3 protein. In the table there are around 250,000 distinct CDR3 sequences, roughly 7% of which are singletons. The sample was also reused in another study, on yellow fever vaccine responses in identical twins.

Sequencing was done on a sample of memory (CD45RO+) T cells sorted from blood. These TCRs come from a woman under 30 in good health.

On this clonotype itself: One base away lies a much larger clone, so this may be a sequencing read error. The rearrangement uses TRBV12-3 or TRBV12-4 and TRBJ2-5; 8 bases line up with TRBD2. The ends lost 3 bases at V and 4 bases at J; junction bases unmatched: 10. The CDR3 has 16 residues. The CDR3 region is CASSFSWRGDLETQYF. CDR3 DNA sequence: TGTGCCAGCAGTTTCTCCTGGCGGGGGGACCTAGAGACCCAGTACTTC.

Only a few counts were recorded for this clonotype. The CDR3 loop is CAISTGMTDTQYF. The CDR3 bases are TGTGCCATCAGCACAGGGATGACAGATACGCAGTATTTT. V usage is TRBV10-3 and J usage is TRBJ2-3; D perhaps matches TRBD1 (6 bases). In germline, CDR1 is ENHRY, CDR2 SYGVKD. The germline V and J ends were trimmed by 6 bases and 3 bases, with 10 bases remaining between them. The CDR3 is made up of 13 amino acids.

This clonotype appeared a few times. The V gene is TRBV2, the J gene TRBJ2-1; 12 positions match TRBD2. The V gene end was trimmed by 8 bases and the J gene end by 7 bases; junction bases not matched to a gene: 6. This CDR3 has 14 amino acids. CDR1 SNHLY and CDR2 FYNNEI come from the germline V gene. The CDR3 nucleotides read TGTGCCAGCTGGGGACTAGCGGGCCTTAATGAGCAGTTCTTC. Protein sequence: CASWGLAGLNEQFF.

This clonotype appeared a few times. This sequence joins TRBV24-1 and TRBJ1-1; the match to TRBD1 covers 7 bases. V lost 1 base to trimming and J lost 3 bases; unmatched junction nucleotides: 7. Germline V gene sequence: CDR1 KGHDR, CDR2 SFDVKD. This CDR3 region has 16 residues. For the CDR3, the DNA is TGTGCCACCAGTGATTTACCCAGGGGGGGATACACTGAAGCTTTCTTT. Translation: CATSDLPRGGYTEAFF.

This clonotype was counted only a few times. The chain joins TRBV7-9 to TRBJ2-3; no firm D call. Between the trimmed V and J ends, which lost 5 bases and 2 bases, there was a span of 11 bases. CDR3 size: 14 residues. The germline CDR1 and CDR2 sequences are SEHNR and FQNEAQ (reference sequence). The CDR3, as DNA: TGTGCCAGCAGCGACCTAGGTTCCACAGATACGCAGTATTTT. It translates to CASSDLGSTDTQYF.

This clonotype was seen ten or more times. CDR3 protein: CASSLGRTEYNEQFF. The CDR3 DNA sequence: TGTGCCAGCAGCTTAGGGAGGACGGAATACAATGAGCAGTTCTTC. The chain has TRBV7-2 and TRBJ2-1, with TRBD2 as a possible D gene (5 bases). Germline CDR1 is SGHTA and CDR2 is FQGNSA. The ends were cut back, 1 base at V and 4 bases at J, with 11 bases in the middle. The CDR3 runs 15 residues. Supplemented by reference TRBV7-2 and TRBJ2-1, the full variable domain reads GAGVSQSPSNKVTEKGKDVELRCDPISGHTALYWYRQSLGQGLEFLIYFQGNSAPDKSGLPSDRFSAERTGGSVSTLTIQRTQQEDSAVYLCASSLGRTEYNEQFFGPGTRLTVL.

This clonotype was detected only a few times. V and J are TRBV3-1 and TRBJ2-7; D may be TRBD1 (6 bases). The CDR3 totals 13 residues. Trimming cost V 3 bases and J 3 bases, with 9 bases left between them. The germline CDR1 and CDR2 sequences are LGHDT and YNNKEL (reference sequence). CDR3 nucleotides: TGTGCCAGCAGCCACCTACAGGGCTACGAGCAGTACTTC. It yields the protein CASSHLQGYEQYF.